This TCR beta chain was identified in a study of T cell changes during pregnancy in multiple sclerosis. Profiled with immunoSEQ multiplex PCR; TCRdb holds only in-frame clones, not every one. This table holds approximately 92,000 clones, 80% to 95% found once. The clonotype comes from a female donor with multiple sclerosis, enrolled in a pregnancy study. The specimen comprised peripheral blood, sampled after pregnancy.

The CDR3 here is CASSLASWDQGSNEQFF. Written as DNA, the CDR3 is TGTGCCAGCAGCTTAGCTAGCTGGGATCAAGGGAGCAATGAGCAGTTCTTC. The genes are TRBV7-6 and TRBJ2-1; tentatively, D is TRBD2 (5 bases). CDR1 and CDR2 from the germline V gene are SGHVS and FNYEAQ. The V end was cut by 0 bases, the J end by 6 bases, with 18 bases between. This CDR3 region has 17 residues. Based on the CDR3 plus reference TRBV7-6 and TRBJ2-1, the full variable domain is GAGVSQSPRYKVTKRGQDVALRCDPISGHVSLYWYRQALGQGPEFLTYFNYEAQQDKSGLPNDRFSAERPEGSISTLTIQRTEQRDSAMYRCASSLASWDQGSNEQFFGPGTRLTVL.